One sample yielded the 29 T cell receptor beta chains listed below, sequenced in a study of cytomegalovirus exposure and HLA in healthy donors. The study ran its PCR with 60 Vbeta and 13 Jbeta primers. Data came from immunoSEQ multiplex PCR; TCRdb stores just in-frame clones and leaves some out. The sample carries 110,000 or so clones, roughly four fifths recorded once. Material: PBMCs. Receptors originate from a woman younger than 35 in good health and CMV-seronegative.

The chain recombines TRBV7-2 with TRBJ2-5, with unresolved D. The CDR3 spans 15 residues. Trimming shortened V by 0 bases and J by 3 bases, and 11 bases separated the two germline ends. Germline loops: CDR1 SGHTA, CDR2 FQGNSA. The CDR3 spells CASSLAVTEEETQYF. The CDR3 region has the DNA TGTGCCAGCAGCTTAGCGGTGACTGAGGAAGAGACCCAGTACTTC.

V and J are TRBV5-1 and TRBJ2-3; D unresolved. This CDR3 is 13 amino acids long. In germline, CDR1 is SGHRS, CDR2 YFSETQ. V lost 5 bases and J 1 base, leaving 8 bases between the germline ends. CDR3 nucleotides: TGCGCCAGCAGATGGCAGGGCACAGATACGCAGTATTTT. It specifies CASRWQGTDTQYF.

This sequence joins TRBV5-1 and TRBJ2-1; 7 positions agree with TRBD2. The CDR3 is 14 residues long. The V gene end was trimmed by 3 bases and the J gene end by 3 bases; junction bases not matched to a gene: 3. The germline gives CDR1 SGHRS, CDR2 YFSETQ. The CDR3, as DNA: TGCGCCAGCAGCTGGGCGGGGGACTACAATGAGCAGTTCTTC. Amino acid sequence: CASSWAGDYNEQFF.

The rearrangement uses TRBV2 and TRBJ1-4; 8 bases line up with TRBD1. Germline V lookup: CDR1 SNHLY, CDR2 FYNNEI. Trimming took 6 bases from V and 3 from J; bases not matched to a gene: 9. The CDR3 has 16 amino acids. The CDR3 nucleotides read TGTGCCAGCAGGGGATTGACAGGGGTTCCTAATGAAAAACTGTTTTTT. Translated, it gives CASRGLTGVPNEKLFF.

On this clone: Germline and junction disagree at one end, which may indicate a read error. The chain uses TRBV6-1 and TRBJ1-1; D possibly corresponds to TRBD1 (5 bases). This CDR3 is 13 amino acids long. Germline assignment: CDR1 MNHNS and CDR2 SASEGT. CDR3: CASSVGGYTEDFF. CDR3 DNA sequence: TGTGCCAGCAGTGTGGGGGGTTACACTGAAGATTTCTTT.

The CDR3 here is CASGVDRERYEQYV. CDR3 bases: TGTGCCAGCGGAGTCGACAGGGAAAGGTACGAGCAGTACGTC. The V and J genes are TRBV21-1 and TRBJ2-7; the table names TRBD1, a call not compared with the DNA. TRBV21-1 is listed as a pseudogene. This CDR3 comprises 14 residues.

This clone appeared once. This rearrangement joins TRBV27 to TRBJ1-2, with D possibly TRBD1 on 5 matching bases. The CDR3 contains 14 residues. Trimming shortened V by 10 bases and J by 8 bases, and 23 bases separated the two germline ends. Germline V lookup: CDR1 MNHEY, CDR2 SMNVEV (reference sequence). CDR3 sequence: CATKDNRSPMGYTF. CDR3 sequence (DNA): TGTGCCACCAAAGATAACAGGTCCCCTATGGGCTACACCTTC.

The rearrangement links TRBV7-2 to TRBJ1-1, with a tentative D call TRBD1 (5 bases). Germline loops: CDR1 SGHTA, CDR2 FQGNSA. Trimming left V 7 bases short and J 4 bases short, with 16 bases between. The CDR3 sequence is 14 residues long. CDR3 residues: CASISGWVSTEAFF. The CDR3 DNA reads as TGTGCCAGCATCTCAGGGTGGGTTAGCACTGAAGCTTTCTTT.

The CDR3 loop is CAWIYIRTGGAGYTF. DNA of the CDR3: TGTGCCTGGATCTACATTAGAACAGGGGGCGCGGGCTACACCTTC. The chain combines TRBV30 with TRBJ1-2; 9 bases map to TRBD1. The CDR3 is 15 amino acids. Germline trimming cut 4 bases from V and 8 bases from J; bases unmatched to any gene: 14. Looked up from germline, CDR1 is GTSNPN and CDR2 is SVGIG (reference sequence).

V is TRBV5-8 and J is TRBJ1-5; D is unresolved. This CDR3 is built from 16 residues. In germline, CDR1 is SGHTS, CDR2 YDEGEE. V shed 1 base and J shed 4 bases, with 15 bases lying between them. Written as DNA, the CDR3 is TGTGCCAGCAGCTTGATCGTTTCCCCCTTGAATCAGCCCCAGCATTTT. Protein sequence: CASSLIVSPLNQPQHF. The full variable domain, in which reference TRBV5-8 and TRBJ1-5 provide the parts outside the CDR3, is EAGVTQSPTHLIKTRGQQATLRCSPISGHTSVYWYQQALGLGLQFLLWYDEGEERNRGNFPPRFSGRQFPNYSSELNVNALELEDSALYLCASSLIVSPLNQPQHFGDGTRLSIL.

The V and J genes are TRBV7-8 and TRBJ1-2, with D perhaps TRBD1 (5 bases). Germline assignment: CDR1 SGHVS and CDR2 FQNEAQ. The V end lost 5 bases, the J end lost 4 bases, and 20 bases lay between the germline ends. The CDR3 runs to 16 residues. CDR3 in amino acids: CASSQGWRGKGYGYTF. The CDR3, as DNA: TGTGCCAGCAGCCAGGGCTGGCGGGGGAAGGGCTATGGCTACACCTTC.

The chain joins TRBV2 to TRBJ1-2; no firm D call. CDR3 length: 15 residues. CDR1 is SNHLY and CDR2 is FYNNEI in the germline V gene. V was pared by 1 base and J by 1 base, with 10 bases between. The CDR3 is CASSEGQAINYGYTF. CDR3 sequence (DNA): TGTGCCAGCAGTGAAGGTCAGGCAATTAACTATGGCTACACCTTC.

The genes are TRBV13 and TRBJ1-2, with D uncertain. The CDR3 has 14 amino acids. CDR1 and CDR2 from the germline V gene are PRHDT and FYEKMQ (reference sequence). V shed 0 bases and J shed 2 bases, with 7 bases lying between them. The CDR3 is CASSLGAGNYGYTF. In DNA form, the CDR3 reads TGTGCCAGCAGCTTAGGAGCGGGCAACTATGGCTACACCTTC.

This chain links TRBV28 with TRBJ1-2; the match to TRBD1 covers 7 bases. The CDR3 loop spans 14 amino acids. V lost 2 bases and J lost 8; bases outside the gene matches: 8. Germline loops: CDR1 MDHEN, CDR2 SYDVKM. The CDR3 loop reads CASSLNEGAGGYTF. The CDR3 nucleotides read TGTGCCAGCAGTTTAAATGAGGGGGCAGGAGGCTACACCTTC.

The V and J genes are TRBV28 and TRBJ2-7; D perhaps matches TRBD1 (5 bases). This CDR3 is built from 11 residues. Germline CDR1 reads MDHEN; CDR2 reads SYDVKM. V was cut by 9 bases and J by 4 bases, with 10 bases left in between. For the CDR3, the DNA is TGTGCCAGTTTAGGGGTGTACGAGCAGTACTTC. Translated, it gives CASLGVYEQYF.

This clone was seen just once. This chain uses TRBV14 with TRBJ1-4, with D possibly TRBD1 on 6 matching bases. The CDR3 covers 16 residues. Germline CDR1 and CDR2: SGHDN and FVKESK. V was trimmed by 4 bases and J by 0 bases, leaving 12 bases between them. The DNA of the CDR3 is TGTGCCAGCAGCCCGGACAGCATTTCAACTAATGAAAAACTGTTTTTT. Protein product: CASSPDSISTNEKLFF.

The CDR3 spells CASSAGTEGQPQHF. As DNA, the CDR3 is TGTGCCAGCAGCGCGGGGACAGAAGGCCAGCCCCAGCATTTT. This chain links TRBV5-8 with TRBJ1-5; TRBD1 aligns across 7 bases. Germline CDR1 is SGHTS and CDR2 is YDEGEE. There are 14 residues in the CDR3. V gave up 4 bases and J gave up 7 bases; unmatched junction bases: 8.

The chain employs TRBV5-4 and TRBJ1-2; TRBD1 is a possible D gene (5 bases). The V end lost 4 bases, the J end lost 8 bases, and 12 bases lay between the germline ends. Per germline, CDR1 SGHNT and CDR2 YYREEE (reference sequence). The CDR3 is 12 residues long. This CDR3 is CASSPGFMGYTF. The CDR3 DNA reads TGTGCCAGCAGCCCAGGGTTTATGGGCTACACCTTC. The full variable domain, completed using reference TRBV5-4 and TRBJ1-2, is ETGVTQSPTHLIKTRGQQVTLRCSSQSGHNTVSWYQQALGQGPQFIFQYYREEENGRGNFPPRFSGLQFPNYSSELNVNALELDDSALYLCASSPGFMGYTFGSGTRLTVV.

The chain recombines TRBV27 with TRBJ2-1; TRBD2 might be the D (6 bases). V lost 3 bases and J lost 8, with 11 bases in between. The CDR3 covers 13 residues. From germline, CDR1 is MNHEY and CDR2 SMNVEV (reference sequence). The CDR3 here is CASSFVEGHEQFF. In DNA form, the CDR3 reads TGTGCCAGCAGTTTTGTGGAGGGGCATGAGCAGTTCTTC.

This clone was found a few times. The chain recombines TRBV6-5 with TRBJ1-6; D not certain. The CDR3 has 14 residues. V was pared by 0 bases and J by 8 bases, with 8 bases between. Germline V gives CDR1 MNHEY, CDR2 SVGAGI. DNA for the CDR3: TGTGCCAGCAGTTACTCGAGGCTTTATTCACCCCTCCACTTT. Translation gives CASSYSRLYSPLHF.

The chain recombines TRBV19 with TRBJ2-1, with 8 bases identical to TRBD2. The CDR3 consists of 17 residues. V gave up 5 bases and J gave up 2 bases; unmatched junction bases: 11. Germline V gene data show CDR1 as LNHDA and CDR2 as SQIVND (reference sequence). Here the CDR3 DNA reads TGTGCCAGTAGTCTCACCCTCCGGGGGGGCCCCTACAATGAGCAGTTCTTC. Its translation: CASSLTLRGGPYNEQFF. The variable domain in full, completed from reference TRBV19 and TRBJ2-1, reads DGGITQSPKYLFRKEGQNVTLSCEQNLNHDAMYWYRQDPGQGLRLIYYSQIVNDFQKGDIAEGYSVSREKKESFPLTVTSAQKNPTAFYLCASSLTLRGGPYNEQFFGPGTRLTVL.

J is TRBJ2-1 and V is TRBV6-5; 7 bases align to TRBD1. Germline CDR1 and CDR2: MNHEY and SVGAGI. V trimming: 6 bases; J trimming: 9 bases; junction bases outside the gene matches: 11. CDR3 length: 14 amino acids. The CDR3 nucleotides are TGTGCCAGCAGCATTACACAGGGGAACTCTGAGCAGTTCTTC. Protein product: CASSITQGNSEQFF.

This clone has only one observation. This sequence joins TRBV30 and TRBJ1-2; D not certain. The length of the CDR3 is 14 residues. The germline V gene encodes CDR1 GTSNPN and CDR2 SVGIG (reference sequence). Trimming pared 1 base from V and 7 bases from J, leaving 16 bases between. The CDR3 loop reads CAWSALRTLSGYTF. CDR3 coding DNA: TGTGCCTGGAGTGCTCTGAGGACTCTTAGTGGCTACACCTTC.

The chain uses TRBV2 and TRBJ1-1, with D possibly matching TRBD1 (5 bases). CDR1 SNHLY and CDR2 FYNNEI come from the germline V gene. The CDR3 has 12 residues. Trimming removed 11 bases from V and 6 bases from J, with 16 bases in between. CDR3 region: CAVWGDVPEAFF. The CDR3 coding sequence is TGTGCCGTCTGGGGGGATGTCCCTGAAGCTTTCTTT.

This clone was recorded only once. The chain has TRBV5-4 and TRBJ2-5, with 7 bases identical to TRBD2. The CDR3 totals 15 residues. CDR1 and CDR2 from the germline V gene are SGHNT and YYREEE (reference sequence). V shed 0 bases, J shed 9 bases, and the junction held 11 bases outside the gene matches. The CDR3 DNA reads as TGTGCCAGCAGCTTGGAAGGGACTAATACCAGGGCCCAGTACTTC. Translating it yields CASSLEGTNTRAQYF.

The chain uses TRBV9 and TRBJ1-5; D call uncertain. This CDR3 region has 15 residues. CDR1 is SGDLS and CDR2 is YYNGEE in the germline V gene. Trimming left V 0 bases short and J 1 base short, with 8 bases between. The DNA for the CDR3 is TGTGCCAGCAGCGTAGGGGGAGCGAGCAATCAGCCCCAGCATTTT. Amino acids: CASSVGGASNQPQHF.

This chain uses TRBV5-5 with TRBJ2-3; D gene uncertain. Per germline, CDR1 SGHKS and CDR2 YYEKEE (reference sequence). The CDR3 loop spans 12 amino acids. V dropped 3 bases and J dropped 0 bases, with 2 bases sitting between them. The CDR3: CASSSSTDTQYF. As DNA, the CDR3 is TGTGCCAGCAGCTCTAGCACAGATACGCAGTATTTT.

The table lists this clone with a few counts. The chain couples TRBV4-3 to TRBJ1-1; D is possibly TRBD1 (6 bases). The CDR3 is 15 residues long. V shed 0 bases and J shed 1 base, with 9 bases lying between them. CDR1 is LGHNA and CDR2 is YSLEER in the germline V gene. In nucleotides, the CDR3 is TGCGCCAGCAGCCAAGAAACAGGGACGAACACTGAAGCTTTCTTT. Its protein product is CASSQETGTNTEAFF.

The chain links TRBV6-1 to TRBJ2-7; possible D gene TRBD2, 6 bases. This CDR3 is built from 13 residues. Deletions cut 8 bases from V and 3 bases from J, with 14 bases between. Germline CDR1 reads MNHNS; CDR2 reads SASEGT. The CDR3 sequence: CASGGGGSYEQYF. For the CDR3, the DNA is TGTGCCAGCGGGGGAGGAGGGAGCTACGAGCAGTACTTC.